What follows are 4 T cell receptor beta chains derived from one specimen sequenced in a study of blood T cell repertoires in COVID-19. Using immunoSEQ multiplex PCR, the repertoire was profiled, and TCRdb retains in-frame clones only, with some absent. Of about 54,000 clones detected, 87% appear once; the ten largest clones hold 6.5% to 8%. Input material: peripheral blood. The receptors come from a man between 50 and 59 years old with active COVID-19.

This clone was counted only a few times. The CDR3 coding sequence is TGTGCCAGCAGTTACTCGATCGACAGAAGCACTGAAGCTTTCTTT. Its translation: CASSYSIDRSTEAFF. The chain carries TRBV6-2 or TRBV6-3 and TRBJ1-1, with a possible D match to TRBD1 (5 bases). Germline CDR1 is MNHEY and CDR2 is SVGEGT. The V end was cut by 0 bases, the J end by 4 bases, with 12 bases between. CDR3 size: 15 residues.

V is TRBV9 and J is TRBJ2-2; 7 positions match TRBD2. Losses at the gene ends were 4 bases for V and 5 bases for J; bases not matched to a gene: 8. Germline V gene lookup returns CDR1 SGDLS and CDR2 YYNGEE. The CDR3 has 15 residues. In nucleotides, the CDR3 is TGTGCCAGCAGCCGCCGCTCGGGGGGAACCGGGGAGCTGTTTTTT. The encoded protein is CASSRRSGGTGELFF.

This rearrangement joins TRBV9 to TRBJ1-2; D is unresolved. Germline loops: CDR1 SGDLS, CDR2 YYNGEE. The CDR3 sequence is 17 residues long. Trimming left V 0 bases short and J 0 bases short, with 15 bases between. The CDR3: CASSVGPPTTANYGYTF. The CDR3, as DNA: TGTGCCAGCAGCGTAGGACCCCCGACTACAGCTAACTATGGCTACACCTTC.

In regard to this clone: In this CDR3 the conserved last residue, phenylalanine or tryptophan, is missing, so a read error is likely. The DNA is left out, because the CDR3 cannot be placed on it with certainty; the CDR3 is given as TCRdb lists it. The chain recombines TRBV6-5 with TRBJ1-2; TRBD1, the table's D call, lacks a check against the DNA. CDR1 and CDR2 (germline): MNHEY, SVGAGI. The CDR3 spans 15 amino acids, including both terminal residues. The CDR3 spells CASRVSGDTKPGRPS.